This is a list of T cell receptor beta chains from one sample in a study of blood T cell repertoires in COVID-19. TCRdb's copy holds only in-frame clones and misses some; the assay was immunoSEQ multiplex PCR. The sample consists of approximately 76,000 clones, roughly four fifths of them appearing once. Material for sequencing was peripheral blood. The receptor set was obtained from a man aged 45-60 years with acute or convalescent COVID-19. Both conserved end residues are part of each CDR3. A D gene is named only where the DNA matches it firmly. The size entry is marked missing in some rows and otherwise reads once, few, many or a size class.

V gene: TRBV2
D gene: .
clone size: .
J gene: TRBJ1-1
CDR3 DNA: TGTGCCAGCAGTGAAGCGAACGGTGGGAACACTGAAGCTTTCTTT
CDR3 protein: CASSEANGGNTEAFF

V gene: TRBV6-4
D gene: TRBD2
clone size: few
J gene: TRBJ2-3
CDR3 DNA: TGTGCCAGCAGTGAAGTAGCGGGGACCGGAGATACGCAGTATTTT
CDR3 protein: CASSEVAGTGDTQYF

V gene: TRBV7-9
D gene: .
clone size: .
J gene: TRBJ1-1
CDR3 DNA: TGTGCCAGCAGCCCGCAACAAGGGGGCACTGAAGCTTTCTTT
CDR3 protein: CASSPQQGGTEAFF

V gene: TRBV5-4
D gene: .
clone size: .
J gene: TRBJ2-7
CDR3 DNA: TGTGCCAGCAGACTAGGGGGAGAATACGAGCAGTACTTC
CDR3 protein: CASRLGGEYEQYF

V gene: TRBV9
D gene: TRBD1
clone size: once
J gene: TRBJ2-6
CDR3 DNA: TGTGCCAGCAGCCCTAAAACCGGGACAGGGAGCTCTGGGGCCAACGTCCTGACTTTC
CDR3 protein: CASSPKTGTGSSGANVLTF

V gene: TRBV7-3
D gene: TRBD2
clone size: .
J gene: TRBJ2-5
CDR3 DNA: TGTGCCAGCAGCTCAGGACTAGCGGGAGTATCAGAGACCCAGTACTTC
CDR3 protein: CASSSGLAGVSETQYF

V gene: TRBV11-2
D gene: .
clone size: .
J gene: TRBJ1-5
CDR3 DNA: TGTGCCAGCAGCCGAACAGGATTACGAAATCAGCCCCAGCATTTT
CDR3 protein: CASSRTGLRNQPQHF

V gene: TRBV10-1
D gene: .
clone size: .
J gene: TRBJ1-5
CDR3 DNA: TGCGCCAGCTGTGGTTATGAGCAGCCCCAGCATTTT
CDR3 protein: CASCGYEQPQHF

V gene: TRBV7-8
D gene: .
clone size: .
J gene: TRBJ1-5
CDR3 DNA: TGTGCCAGCAGCTTGCAGGGTTTACGCAATCAGCCCCAGCATTTT
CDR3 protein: CASSLQGLRNQPQHF

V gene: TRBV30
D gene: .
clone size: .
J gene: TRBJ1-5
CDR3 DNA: TGTGCCTGGAGTCCCCAGGGTTACCTTAGCAATCAGCCCCAGCATTTT
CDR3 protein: CAWSPQGYLSNQPQHF

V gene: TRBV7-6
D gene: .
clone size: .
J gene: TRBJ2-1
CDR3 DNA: TGTGCCAGCAGTCAAGGCCCAGTACAGGAGCAGTTCTTC
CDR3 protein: CASSQGPVQEQFF

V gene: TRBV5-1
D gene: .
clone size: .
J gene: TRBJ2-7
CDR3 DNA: TGCGCCAGCAGCTTGGTAGTCGGGAGCTCCTACGAGCAGTACTTC
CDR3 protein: CASSLVVGSSYEQYF

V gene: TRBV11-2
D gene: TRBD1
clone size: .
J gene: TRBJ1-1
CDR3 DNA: TGTGCCAGCAGCTCCTCGGACAGGGTCACTGAAGCTTTCTTT
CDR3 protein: CASSSSDRVTEAFF

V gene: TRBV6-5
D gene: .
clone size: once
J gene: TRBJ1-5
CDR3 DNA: TGTGCCAGCACCCCCTCAGGGAAGAATCAGCCCCAGCATTTT
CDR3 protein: CASTPSGKNQPQHF

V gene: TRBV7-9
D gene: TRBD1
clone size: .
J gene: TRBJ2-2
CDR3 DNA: TGTGCCAGCAGCTTAAGTGGACAGGGGGCCATCGGGGAGCTGTTTTTT
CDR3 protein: CASSLSGQGAIGELFF

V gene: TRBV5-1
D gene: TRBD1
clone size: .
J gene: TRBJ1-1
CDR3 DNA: TGCGCCAGCGGACTTCAGGGGGGCACTGAAGCTTTCTTT
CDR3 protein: CASGLQGGTEAFF

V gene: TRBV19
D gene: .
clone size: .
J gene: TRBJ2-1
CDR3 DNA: TGTGCCAGTAGTAAGGGACTCCGTCGCTCCTACAATGAGCAGTTCTTC
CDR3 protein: CASSKGLRRSYNEQFF

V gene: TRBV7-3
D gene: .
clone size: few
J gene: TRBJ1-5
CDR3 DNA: TGTGCCAGCAGCTTGGGGGGAAATAGCAATCAGCCCCAGCATTTT
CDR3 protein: CASSLGGNSNQPQHF

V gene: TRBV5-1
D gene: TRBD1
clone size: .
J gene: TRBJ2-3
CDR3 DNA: TGCGCCAGCAGCCGGGACAGGGTCACAGATACGCAGTATTTT
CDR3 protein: CASSRDRVTDTQYF

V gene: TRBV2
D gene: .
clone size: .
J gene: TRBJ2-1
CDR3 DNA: TGTGCCAGGGGGACCTCAGGGGCGGGTTCTAATGAGCAGTTCTTC
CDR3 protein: CARGTSGAGSNEQFF

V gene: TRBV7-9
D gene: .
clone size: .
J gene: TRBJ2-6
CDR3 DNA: TGTGCCAGCAGCTTCCCGGGAACCCACTCTGGGGCCAACGTCCTGACTTTC
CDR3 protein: CASSFPGTHSGANVLTF

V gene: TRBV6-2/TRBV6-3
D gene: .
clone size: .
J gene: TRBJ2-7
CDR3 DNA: TGTGCCAGCAGCTCCGGCGGGGTGGACCCCTCCGAGCAGTACTTC
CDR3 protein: CASSSGGVDPSEQYF

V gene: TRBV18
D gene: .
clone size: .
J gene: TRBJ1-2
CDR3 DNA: TGTGCCAGCTCACCCCGCAGGGTTGCCTATGGCTACACCTTC
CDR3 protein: CASSPRRVAYGYTF

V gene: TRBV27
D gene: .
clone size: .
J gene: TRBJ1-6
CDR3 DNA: TGTGCATCCAGGGGCAGCGCCATTAATTCACCCCTCCACTTT
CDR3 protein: CASRGSAINSPLHF

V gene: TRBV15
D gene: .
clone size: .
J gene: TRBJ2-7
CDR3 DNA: TGTGCCACCAGCAGAGATTCAGGGTTCCCCTACGAGCAGTACTTC
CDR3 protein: CATSRDSGFPYEQYF

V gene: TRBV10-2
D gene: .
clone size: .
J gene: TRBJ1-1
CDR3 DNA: TGCGCCAGCAGTGAAGCGAACGGGAAAGCTTTCTTT
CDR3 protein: CASSEANGKAFF